Presented here are 5 T cell receptor beta chains from one specimen sequenced in a study of blood T cell repertoires in COVID-19. Repertoires were generated with immunoSEQ multiplex PCR, while TCRdb's copy carries only in-frame clones and drops some. The sample holds about 190,000 clones; roughly 84% are singletons and the top ten take approximately 5.6%. The sample consisted of peripheral blood. The receptors come from a woman between 35 and 50 years old who had recovered from COVID-19.

The chain couples TRBV27 to TRBJ2-7; possibly TRBD1 for D (5 bases). Germline CDR1 MNHEY, CDR2 SMNVEV (reference sequence). The CDR3 is 14 residues long. V gave up 3 bases and J gave up 4 bases, with 13 bases separating them. CDR3 protein: CASSLLGAGYEQYF. CDR3 DNA: TGTGCCAGCAGTTTGTTAGGGGCTGGGTACGAGCAGTACTTC.

The V gene is TRBV10-3, the J gene TRBJ2-3; 9 positions agree with TRBD2. The V gene's germline CDR1 is ENHRY and CDR2 SYGVKD. The CDR3 is 14 residues long. Trimming took 2 bases from V and 8 from J; bases not matched to a gene: 5. The CDR3 loop is CAISEGREGRTQYF. The CDR3 DNA is TGTGCCATCAGTGAGGGGCGGGAGGGCCGTACGCAGTATTTT.

CDR3 in amino acids: CASSVEWSGGYGYTF. CDR3 nucleotides: TGTGCCAGCAGCGTAGAGTGGTCGGGGGGGTATGGCTACACCTTC. This rearrangement joins TRBV9 to TRBJ1-2, with TRBD1 as a possible D gene (5 bases). Trimming removed 0 bases at V and 5 bases at J, with 14 bases between. Germline loops: CDR1 SGDLS, CDR2 YYNGEE. This CDR3 has 15 residues.

This clone turned up a few times. V usage is TRBV7-6 and J usage is TRBJ1-5; TRBD1 matches at 10 bases. J gave up 4 bases and V 5 bases, and 5 bases lay outside the gene matches. There are 15 residues in the CDR3. From germline, CDR1 is SGHVS and CDR2 FNYEAQ. The DNA for the CDR3 is TGTGCCAGCAGCCCTGGACAGGGGGTAAATCAGCCCCAGCATTTT. This codes for CASSPGQGVNQPQHF.

V and J are TRBV19 and TRBJ1-5, with D possibly matching TRBD1 (6 bases). Trimming removed 6 bases from V and 1 base from J, with 13 bases in between. Germline loops: CDR1 LNHDA, CDR2 SQIVND (reference sequence). The CDR3 consists of 15 residues. CDR3 nucleotides: TGTGCCAGTAGGACCAGGGGCTTAAGCAATCAGCCCCAGCATTTT. Translated, it gives CASRTRGLSNQPQHF.